This T cell receptor beta chain is drawn from a study of response to subunit inactivated influenza vaccine. General study results and limits: Authors suggested each seasonal influenza vaccination recruits few new T cells.

Each CDR3 protein gets one entry after TCRdb re-called the RT-PCR reads with MiXCR. The sample consists of over 400,000 distinct CDR3 sequences, over 10% of them appearing once. For this clonotype: The antigen is not known.

V was shortened by 0 bases and J by 13 bases, with 15 bases between the two germline ends. Germline V lookup: CDR1 LNHNV, CDR2 YYDKDF (reference sequence). The CDR3 extends over 14 amino acids. This receptor was taken from a man aged 50 or older who received an inactivated influenza vaccine. The starting material was PBMCs from blood, obtained more than 35 days after vaccination. J is TRBJ1-4 and V is TRBV15, with D maybe TRBD1 (6 bases). The CDR3 DNA sequence: TGTGCCACCAGCAGAGATATCCAGGGGCTTGGACTGTTTTTT. This codes for CATSRDIQGLGLFF. The full variable domain, in which reference TRBV15 and TRBJ1-4 provide the parts outside the CDR3, is DAMVIQNPRYQVTQFGKPVTLSCSQTLNHNVMYWYQQKSSQAPKLLFHYYDKDFNNEADTPDNFQSRRPNTSFCFLDIRSPGLGDTAMYLCATSRDIQGLGLFFGSGTQLSVL.